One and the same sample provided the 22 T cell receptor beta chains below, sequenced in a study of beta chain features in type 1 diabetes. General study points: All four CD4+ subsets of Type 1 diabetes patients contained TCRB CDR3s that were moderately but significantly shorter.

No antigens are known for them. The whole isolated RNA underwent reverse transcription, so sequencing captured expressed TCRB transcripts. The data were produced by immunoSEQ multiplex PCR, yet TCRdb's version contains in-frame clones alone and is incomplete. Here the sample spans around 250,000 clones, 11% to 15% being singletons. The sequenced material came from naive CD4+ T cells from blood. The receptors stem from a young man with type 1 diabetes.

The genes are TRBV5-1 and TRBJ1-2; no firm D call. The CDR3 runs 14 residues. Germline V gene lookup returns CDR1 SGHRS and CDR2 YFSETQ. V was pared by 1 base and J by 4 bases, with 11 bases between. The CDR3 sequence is CASSLNSRGYGYTF. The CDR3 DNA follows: TGCGCCAGCAGCTTGAATTCGCGGGGCTATGGCTACACCTTC.

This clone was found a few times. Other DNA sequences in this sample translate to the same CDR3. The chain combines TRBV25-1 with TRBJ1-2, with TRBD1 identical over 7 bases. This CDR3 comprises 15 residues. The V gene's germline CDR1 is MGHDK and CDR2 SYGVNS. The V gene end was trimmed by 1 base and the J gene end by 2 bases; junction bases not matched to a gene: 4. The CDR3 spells CASSESGTVNYGYTF. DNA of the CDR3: TGTGCCAGCAGTGAATCCGGGACAGTGAACTATGGCTACACCTTC.

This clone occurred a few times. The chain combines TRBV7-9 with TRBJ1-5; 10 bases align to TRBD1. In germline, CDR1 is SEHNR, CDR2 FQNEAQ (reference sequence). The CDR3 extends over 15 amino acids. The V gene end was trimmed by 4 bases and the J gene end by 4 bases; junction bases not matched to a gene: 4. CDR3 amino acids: CASSWDRGDNQPQHF. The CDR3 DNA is TGTGCCAGCAGCTGGGACAGGGGTGATAATCAGCCCCAGCATTTT. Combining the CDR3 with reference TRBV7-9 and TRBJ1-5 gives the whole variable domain DTGVSQNPRHKITKRGQNVTFRCDPISEHNRLYWYRQTLGQGPEFLTYFQNEAQLEKSRLLSDRFSAERPKGSFSTLEIQRTEQGDSAMYLCASSWDRGDNQPQHFGDGTRLSIL.

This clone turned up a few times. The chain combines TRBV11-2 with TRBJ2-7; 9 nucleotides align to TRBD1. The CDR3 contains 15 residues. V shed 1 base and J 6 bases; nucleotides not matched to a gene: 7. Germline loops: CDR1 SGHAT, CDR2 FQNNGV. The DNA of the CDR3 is TGTGCCAGCAGCTTAGTTCCCGGGACAGGGAGCGAGCAGTACTTC. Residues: CASSLVPGTGSEQYF.

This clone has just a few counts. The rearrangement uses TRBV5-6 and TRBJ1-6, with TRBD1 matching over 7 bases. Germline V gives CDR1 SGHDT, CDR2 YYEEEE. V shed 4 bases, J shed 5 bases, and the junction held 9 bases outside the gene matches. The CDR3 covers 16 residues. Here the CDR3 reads CASSRRGTEHNSPLHF. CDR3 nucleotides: TGTGCCAGCAGCCGCCGCGGGACAGAGCATAATTCACCCCTCCACTTT.

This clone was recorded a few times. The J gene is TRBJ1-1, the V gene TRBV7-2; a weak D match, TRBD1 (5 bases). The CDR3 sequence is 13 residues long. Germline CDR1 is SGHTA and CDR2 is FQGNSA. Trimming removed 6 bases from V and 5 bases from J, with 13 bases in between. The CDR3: CASRPYRGTEAFF. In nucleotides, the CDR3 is TGTGCCAGCAGGCCCTATCGGGGGACTGAAGCTTTCTTT.

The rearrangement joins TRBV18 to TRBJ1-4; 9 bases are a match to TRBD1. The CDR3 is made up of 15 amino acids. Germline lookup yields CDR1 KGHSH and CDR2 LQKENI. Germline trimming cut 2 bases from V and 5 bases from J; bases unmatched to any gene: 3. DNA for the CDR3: TGTGCCAGCTCACCAATTGGACAGGGGAATGAAAAACTGTTTTTT. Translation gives CASSPIGQGNEKLFF.

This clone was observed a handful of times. Written as DNA, the CDR3 is TGTGCCATCAGTCCCAGGACTGATAACACTGAAGCTTTCTTT. It specifies CAISPRTDNTEAFF. The rearrangement joins TRBV10-3 to TRBJ1-1, with D uncertain. From germline, CDR1 is ENHRY and CDR2 SYGVKD. The germline V and J ends were trimmed by 5 bases and 2 bases, with 12 bases remaining between them. This CDR3 region has 14 residues.

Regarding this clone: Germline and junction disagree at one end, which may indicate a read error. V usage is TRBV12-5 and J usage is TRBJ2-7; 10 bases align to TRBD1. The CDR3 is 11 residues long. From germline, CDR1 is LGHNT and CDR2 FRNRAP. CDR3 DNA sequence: TGTGCTAGTGGTATCGGGACAGGGGCTACCTTC. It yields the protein CASGIGTGATF.

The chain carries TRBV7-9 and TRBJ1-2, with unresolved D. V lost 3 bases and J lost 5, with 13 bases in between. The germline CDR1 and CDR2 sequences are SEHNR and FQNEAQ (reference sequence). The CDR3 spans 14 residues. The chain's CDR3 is CASSLHGGPYGYTF. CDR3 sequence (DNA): TGTGCCAGCAGCTTGCACGGTGGTCCTTATGGCTACACCTTC. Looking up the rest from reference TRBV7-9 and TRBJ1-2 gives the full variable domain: DTGVSQNPRHKITKRGQNVTFRCDPISEHNRLYWYRQTLGQGPEFLTYFQNEAQLEKSRLLSDRFSAERPKGSFSTLEIQRTEQGDSAMYLCASSLHGGPYGYTFGSGTRLTVV.

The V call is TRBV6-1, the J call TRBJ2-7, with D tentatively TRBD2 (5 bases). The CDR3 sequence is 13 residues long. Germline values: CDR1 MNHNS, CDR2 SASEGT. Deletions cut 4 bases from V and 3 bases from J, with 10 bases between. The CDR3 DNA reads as TGTGCCAGCAGTGTTGTAGGGAGCTACGAGCAGTACTTC. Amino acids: CASSVVGSYEQYF.

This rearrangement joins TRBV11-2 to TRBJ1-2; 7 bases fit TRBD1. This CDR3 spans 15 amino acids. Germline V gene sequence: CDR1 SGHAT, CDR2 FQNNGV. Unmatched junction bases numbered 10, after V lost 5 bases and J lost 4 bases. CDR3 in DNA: TGTGCCAGCAGCACCCGGACAGGACTAACCTATGGCTACACCTTC. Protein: CASSTRTGLTYGYTF.

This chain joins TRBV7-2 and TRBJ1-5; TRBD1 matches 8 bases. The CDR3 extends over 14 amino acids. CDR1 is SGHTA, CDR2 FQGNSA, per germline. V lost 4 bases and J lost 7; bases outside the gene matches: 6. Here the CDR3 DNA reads TGTGCCAGCAGCTCAGGACAGGGCCAGCAGCCCCAGCATTTT. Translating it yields CASSSGQGQQPQHF.

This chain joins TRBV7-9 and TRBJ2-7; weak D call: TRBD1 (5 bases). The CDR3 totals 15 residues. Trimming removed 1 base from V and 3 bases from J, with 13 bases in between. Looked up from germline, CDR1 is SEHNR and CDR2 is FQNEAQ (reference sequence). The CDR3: CASSLGTVRGYEQYF. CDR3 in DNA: TGTGCCAGCAGCTTAGGGACCGTAAGGGGCTACGAGCAGTACTTC.

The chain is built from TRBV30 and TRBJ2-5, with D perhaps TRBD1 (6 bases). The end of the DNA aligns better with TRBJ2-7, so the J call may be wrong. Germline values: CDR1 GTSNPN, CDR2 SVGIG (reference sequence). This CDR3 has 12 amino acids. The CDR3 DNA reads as TGTGCCTGGACCAGGGGCCCCTACGAGCAGTACTTC. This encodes CAWTRGPYEQYF.

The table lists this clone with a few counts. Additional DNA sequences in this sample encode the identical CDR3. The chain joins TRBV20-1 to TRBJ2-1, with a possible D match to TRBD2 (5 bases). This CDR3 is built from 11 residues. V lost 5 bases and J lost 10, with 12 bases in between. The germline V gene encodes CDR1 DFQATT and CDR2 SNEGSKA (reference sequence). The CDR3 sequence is CSAPTGNEQFF. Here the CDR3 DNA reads TGCAGTGCTCCCACGGGGAACGAGCAGTTCTTC.

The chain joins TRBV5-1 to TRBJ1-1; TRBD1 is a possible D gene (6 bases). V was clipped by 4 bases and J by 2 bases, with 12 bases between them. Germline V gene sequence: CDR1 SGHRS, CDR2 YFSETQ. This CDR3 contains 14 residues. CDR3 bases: TGCGCCAGCAGCCAAAGGACAGATAACACTGAAGCTTTCTTT. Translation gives CASSQRTDNTEAFF.

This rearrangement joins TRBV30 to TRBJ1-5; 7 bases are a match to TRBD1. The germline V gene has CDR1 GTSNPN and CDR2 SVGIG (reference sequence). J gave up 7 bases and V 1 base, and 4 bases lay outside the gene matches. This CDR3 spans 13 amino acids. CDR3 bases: TGTGCCTGGAGTGCCACAGGGGTGCAGCCCCAGCATTTT. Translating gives CAWSATGVQPQHF.

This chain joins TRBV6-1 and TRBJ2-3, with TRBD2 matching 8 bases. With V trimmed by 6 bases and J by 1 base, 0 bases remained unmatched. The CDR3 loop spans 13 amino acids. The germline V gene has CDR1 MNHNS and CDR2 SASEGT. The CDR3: CASRLAGTDTQYF. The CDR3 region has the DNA TGTGCCAGCAGACTAGCGGGCACAGATACGCAGTATTTT.

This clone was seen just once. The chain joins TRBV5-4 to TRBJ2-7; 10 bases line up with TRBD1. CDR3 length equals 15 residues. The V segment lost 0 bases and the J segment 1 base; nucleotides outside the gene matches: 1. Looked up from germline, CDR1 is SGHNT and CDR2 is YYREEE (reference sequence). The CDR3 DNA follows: TGTGCCAGCAGCTTGGGGACAGGGGGGTCCTACGAGCAGTACTTC. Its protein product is CASSLGTGGSYEQYF.

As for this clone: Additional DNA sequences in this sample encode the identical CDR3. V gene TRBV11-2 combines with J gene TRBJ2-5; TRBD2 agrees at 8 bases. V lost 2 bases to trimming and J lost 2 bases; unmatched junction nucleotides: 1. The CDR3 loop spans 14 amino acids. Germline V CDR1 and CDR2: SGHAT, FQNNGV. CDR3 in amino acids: CASSLRGGQETQYF. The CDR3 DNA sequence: TGTGCCAGCAGCTTACGGGGGGGACAAGAGACCCAGTACTTC.

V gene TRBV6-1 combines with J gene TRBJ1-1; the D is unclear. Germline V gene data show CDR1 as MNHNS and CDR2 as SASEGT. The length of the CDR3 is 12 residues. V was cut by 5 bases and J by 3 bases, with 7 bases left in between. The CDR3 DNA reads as TGTGCCAGCAGTACGAGAGACACTGAAGCTTTCTTT. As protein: CASSTRDTEAFF.